Below are 2 T cell receptor beta chains sequenced from a single sample in a study of cytomegalovirus exposure and HLA in healthy donors. The assay was immunoSEQ multiplex PCR, and TCRdb's table has in-frame clones only and misses some. Here the sample spans about 250,000 clones, roughly 87% being singletons. Sequencing used PBMCs. These TCRs come from a man aged 18 to 30 in good health and CMV-seropositive.

The chain combines TRBV5-6 with TRBJ1-2, with a tentative D call TRBD1 (5 bases). The CDR3 is made up of 15 amino acids. Trimming took 0 bases from V and 7 from J, leaving 16 bases between them. Per germline, CDR1 SGHDT and CDR2 YYEEEE. The chain's CDR3 is CASSLATGYPFGYTF. CDR3 sequence (DNA): TGTGCCAGCAGCTTGGCCACAGGTTACCCCTTTGGCTACACCTTC.

The rearrangement joins TRBV30 to TRBJ1-1, with D possibly TRBD1 on 6 matching bases. V lost 0 bases to trimming and J lost 7 bases, with 12 bases between them. Germline V gene data show CDR1 as GTSNPN and CDR2 as SVGIG (reference sequence). The CDR3 totals 13 residues. This CDR3 reads CAWSVIGGGEAFF. DNA for the CDR3: TGTGCCTGGAGTGTAATCGGGGGCGGTGAAGCTTTCTTT.